The clone carrying this TCR beta chain appeared many times. This entry is derived from a study of T cells in Graves' hyperthyroidism and ophthalmopathy. Enrolled ophthalmopathy patients presented with a Clinical Activity Score of at least 3, a NOSPECS grade of at least 4, and disease duration under 3 months. Pregnant or lactating patients were excluded, as were those with uncontrolled infection or other autoimmune disease. Using RNA transcripts as the source, TCR beta CDR3 regions were amplified. HTBI primers drove first-round RT-PCR of the TCR CDR3. Using its own MiXCR run on the multiplex PCR reads, TCRdb lists one record per CDR3 protein. The sample records hundreds of thousands of distinct CDR3 sequences, just under 20% being singletons. V was pared by 5 bases and J by 5 bases, with 15 bases of the junction left unmatched. Germline V gives CDR1 SNHLY, CDR2 FYNNEI. The CDR3 contains 18 residues.

What was sequenced was blood. The receptor's source is a man aged 40-50 years with Graves' ophthalmopathy. J is TRBJ1-1 and V is TRBV2; TRBD1 agrees at 12 bases. The CDR3 is CASSPPLRDRGLKTEAFF. DNA for the CDR3: TGTGCCAGCAGTCCCCCCCTACGGGACAGGGGGCTAAAGACTGAAGCTTTCTTT.